Following are 27 T cell receptor beta chains from one sample sequenced in a study of identical twins. MiXCR was run by TCRdb on the 5' RACE reads, yielding one entry per CDR3 protein. The sample contains 1.5 million or so distinct CDR3 sequences, about 31% of which appear only once. Source material: cord blood. The receptors originated from a newborn girl in good health.

The chain couples TRBV2 to TRBJ1-1; 8 bases are a match to TRBD1. CDR1 is SNHLY and CDR2 is FYNNEI in the germline V gene. The ends lost 6 bases at V and 2 bases at J; junction bases unmatched: 5. The CDR3 spans 14 residues. CDR3 loop: CASSMDRANTEAFF. CDR3 nucleotide sequence: TGTGCCAGCAGCATGGACAGGGCCAACACTGAAGCTTTCTTT.

This clonotype was counted many times. The V gene is TRBV20-1, the J gene TRBJ1-5; weak D call: TRBD1 (6 bases). The V end was cut by 5 bases, the J end by 4 bases, with 9 bases between. This CDR3 spans 12 amino acids. Germline V lookup: CDR1 DFQATT, CDR2 SNEGSKA (reference sequence). The CDR3: CSALQGNQPQHF. Here the CDR3 DNA reads TGCAGTGCTCTCCAGGGGAATCAGCCCCAGCATTTT.

The chain combines TRBV12-5 with TRBJ1-1, with 8 bases aligning to TRBD1. Germline V lookup: CDR1 LGHNT, CDR2 FRNRAP. There are 15 residues in the CDR3. Germline trimming cut 0 bases from V and 1 base from J; bases unmatched to any gene: 1. The CDR3 DNA sequence: TGTGCTAGTGGTTTGGTAGGACAGGGGAACACTGAAGCTTTCTTT. The encoded protein is CASGLVGQGNTEAFF. The entire variable domain, with the rest obtained from reference TRBV12-5 and TRBJ1-1, is as follows: DARVTQTPRHKVTEMGQEVTMRCQPILGHNTVFWYRQTMMQGLELLAYFRNRAPLDDSGMPKDRFSAEMPDATLATLKIQPSEPRDSAVYFCASGLVGQGNTEAFFGQGTRLTVV.

The chain links TRBV20-1 to TRBJ2-1, with D unresolved. V dropped 0 bases and J dropped 1 base, with 10 bases sitting between them. The CDR3 covers 15 residues. Germline CDR1 and CDR2: DFQATT and SNEGSKA (reference sequence). The CDR3 sequence is CSARELRRSYNEQFF. CDR3 bases: TGCAGTGCTAGAGAGTTGAGACGATCCTACAATGAGCAGTTCTTC.

This clonotype was seen only a few times. The rearrangement joins TRBV20-1 to TRBJ2-3; D perhaps matches TRBD2 (7 bases). V was shortened by 3 bases and J by 2 bases, with 15 bases between the two germline ends. Looked up from germline, CDR1 is DFQATT and CDR2 is SNEGSKA (reference sequence). The CDR3 length is 15 residues. For the CDR3, the DNA is TGCAGTGCTAGTTCCGCGGGGGCACCCACAGATACGCAGTATTTT. This gives the protein CSASSAGAPTDTQYF.

The chain has TRBV6-5 and TRBJ1-1; 9 nucleotides align to TRBD1. The CDR3 loop spans 14 amino acids. V trimming: 4 bases; J trimming: 6 bases; junction bases outside the gene matches: 6. Germline CDR1 MNHEY, CDR2 SVGAGI. The CDR3 DNA sequence: TGTGCCAGCAGTTGGTCAGACAGGGGGGCTGAAGCTTTCTTT. The encoded protein is CASSWSDRGAEAFF.

The chain has TRBV28 and TRBJ1-6; unclear D gene. The CDR3 is 14 residues long. Trimming removed 3 bases from V and 4 bases from J, with 7 bases in between. Germline CDR1 reads MDHEN; CDR2 reads SYDVKM. The CDR3 reads CASSFRQYNSPLHF. CDR3 DNA sequence: TGTGCCAGCAGTTTTAGGCAGTATAATTCACCCCTCCACTTT.

This clonotype was observed many times. This chain joins TRBV29-1 and TRBJ2-7; 7 nucleotides line up with TRBD1. The CDR3 runs 14 residues. V shed 7 bases, J shed 3 bases, and the junction held 12 bases outside the gene matches. Germline assignment: CDR1 SQVTM and CDR2 ANQGSEA. The CDR3 reads CSANPGQRNYEQYF. For the CDR3, the DNA is TGCAGCGCAAATCCGGGACAGAGAAACTACGAGCAGTACTTC.

The chain has TRBV2 and TRBJ2-4, with 8 bases fitting TRBD2. Germline CDR1 is SNHLY and CDR2 is FYNNEI. V lost 4 bases and J lost 0; bases outside the gene matches: 11. The CDR3 loop spans 18 amino acids. CDR3 DNA sequence: TGTGCCAGCAGTGTAATATCGGGGGGGAAAATAGCCAAAAACATTCAGTACTTC. Its translation is CASSVISGGKIAKNIQYF. Full variable domain (missing parts from reference TRBV2 and TRBJ2-4): EPEVTQTPSHQVTQMGQEVILRCVPISNHLYFYWYRQILGQKVEFLVSFYNNEISEKSEIFDDQFSVERPDGSNFTLKIRSTKLEDSAMYFCASSVISGGKIAKNIQYFGAGTRLSVL.

This clonotype was counted a few times. This chain links TRBV7-9 with TRBJ1-2; 9 positions agree with TRBD1. This CDR3 spans 15 amino acids. In germline, CDR1 is SEHNR, CDR2 FQNEAQ (reference sequence). Trimming at V came to 5 bases and at J to 5 bases, leaving 9 bases not matched to a gene. Here the CDR3 DNA reads TGTGCCAGCAGCCTAGGGACAGGGCGGAAGTATGGCTACACCTTC. It is translated as CASSLGTGRKYGYTF.

Points on this clonotype: One junction end does not reproduce the germline sequence, and a read error may be involved. As DNA, the CDR3 is TGTGCCAGCAGACACAGGACTAGCGGGAGCTTGCCAGATACGCGGTATTTT. Translation: CASRHRTSGSLPDTRYF. The chain uses TRBV2 and TRBJ2-3; the match to TRBD2 covers 13 bases. The CDR3 sequence is 17 residues long. Looked up from germline, CDR1 is SNHLY and CDR2 is FYNNEI.

This clonotype was observed a few times. This chain links TRBV4-1 with TRBJ2-7; the D is unclear. Germline-derived CDR1 and CDR2 are MGHRA and YSYEKL. CDR3 length equals 16 residues. V gave up 5 bases and J gave up 3 bases, with 20 bases separating them. The CDR3 spells CASSEGSHRADYEQYF. The DNA for the CDR3 is TGCGCCAGCAGCGAAGGAAGCCACAGAGCCGACTACGAGCAGTACTTC.

Of note for this clonotype: Given a much more abundant clone one base away, this may be a read error. V and J are TRBV29-1 and TRBJ2-1; the match to TRBD2 covers 10 bases. This CDR3 region has 15 residues. J was trimmed by 13 bases and V by 4 bases; bases with no gene match: 16. The germline V gene encodes CDR1 SQVTM and CDR2 ANQGSEA. The CDR3 DNA is TGCAGCGTTGGTCCGACTAGCGGGCCTAAAGAGACCCAGTTCTTC. Amino acid sequence: CSVGPTSGPKETQFF.

The chain recombines TRBV7-2 with TRBJ2-7; 9 bases are shared with TRBD1. The CDR3 has 15 residues. CDR1 is SGHTA, CDR2 FQGNSA, per germline. The trim removed 1 base at V and 3 bases at J, leaving 4 bases unmatched. Written as DNA, the CDR3 is TGTGCCAGCAGCTTAGACAGGGGGCGAGGCTACGAGCAGTACTTC. It encodes CASSLDRGRGYEQYF. Full variable domain (remainder filled in from reference TRBV7-2 and TRBJ2-7): GAGVSQSPSNKVTEKGKDVELRCDPISGHTALYWYRQSLGQGLEFLIYFQGNSAPDKSGLPSDRFSAERTGGSVSTLTIQRTQQEDSAVYLCASSLDRGRGYEQYFGPGTRLTVT.

This clonotype showed up just a few times. The chain links TRBV20-1 to TRBJ2-5; D is ambiguous. V was pared by 5 bases and J by 3 bases, with 13 bases between. This CDR3 comprises 13 residues. Germline CDR1 and CDR2: DFQATT and SNEGSKA (reference sequence). CDR3 DNA: TGCAGTGCTGCCGGACGGAATAAAGAGACCCAGTACTTC. This encodes CSAAGRNKETQYF.

This clonotype was observed a few times. V usage is TRBV16 and J usage is TRBJ1-2; no clear D gene. The CDR3 consists of 13 residues. V lost 0 bases and J 8 bases, leaving 10 bases between the germline ends. Germline CDR1 and CDR2: KGHSY and FQNENV. In nucleotides, the CDR3 is TGTGCCAGCAGCCAATCCGCCGCGAGGGGCTACACCTTC. The encoded protein is CASSQSAARGYTF.

This sequence joins TRBV7-8 and TRBJ1-3, with 7 positions matching TRBD1. This CDR3 contains 15 residues. In germline, CDR1 is SGHVS, CDR2 FQNEAQ. Trimming at V came to 5 bases and at J to 0 bases, leaving 4 bases not matched to a gene. This chain's CDR3 is CASSPGTASGNTIYF. DNA of the CDR3: TGTGCCAGCAGCCCCGGGACAGCCTCTGGAAACACCATATATTTT. Based on the CDR3 plus reference TRBV7-8 and TRBJ1-3, the full variable domain is GAGVSQSPRYKVAKRGQDVALRCDPISGHVSLFWYQQALGQGPEFLTYFQNEAQLDKSGLPSDRFFAERPEGSVSTLKIQRTQQEDSAVYLCASSPGTASGNTIYFGEGSWLTVV.

This clonotype was observed a handful of times. The J gene is TRBJ1-2, the V gene TRBV24-1, with D unresolved. Trimming removed 1 base from V and 1 base from J, with 3 bases in between. Germline V gene lookup returns CDR1 KGHDR and CDR2 SFDVKD. The CDR3 length is 13 residues. CDR3 sequence: CATSDLHNYGYTF. For the CDR3, the DNA is TGTGCCACCAGTGATTTACATAACTATGGCTACACCTTC.

This clonotype showed up just a few times. V gene TRBV4-1 combines with J gene TRBJ2-3; D uncertain. The V end lost 3 bases, the J end lost 2 bases, and 12 bases lay between the germline ends. Per the germline V gene, CDR1 is MGHRA and CDR2 is YSYEKL. The CDR3 is 15 residues long. The CDR3 DNA reads as TGCGCCAGCAGCCATCGGTTGGCTATCACAGATACGCAGTATTTT. It specifies CASSHRLAITDTQYF.

The chain employs TRBV12-3 or TRBV12-4 and TRBJ2-7; TRBD2 matches at 11 bases. CDR3 size: 16 residues. J was trimmed by 7 bases and V by 2 bases; bases with no gene match: 10. The CDR3 here is CASSLSVLAGENEQYF. The DNA for the CDR3 is TGTGCCAGCAGTTTATCCGTACTAGCGGGAGAAAATGAGCAGTACTTC.

This clonotype appeared many times. V is TRBV28 and J is TRBJ2-7; 8 bases match TRBD1. V was clipped by 1 base and J by 3 bases; unmatched bases: 5. This CDR3 has 15 amino acids. CDR1 is MDHEN, CDR2 SYDVKM, per germline. The DNA for the CDR3 is TGTGCCAGCAGTTTATTGGGAACAGGGGGCTACGAGCAGTACTTC. Translating gives CASSLLGTGGYEQYF.

The rearrangement uses TRBV28 and TRBJ2-1; 7 bases are shared with TRBD2. The CDR3 runs to 13 residues. Germline V gives CDR1 MDHEN, CDR2 SYDVKM. V shed 6 bases, J shed 11 bases, and the junction held 10 bases outside the gene matches. CDR3 bases: TGTGCCAGCAGCCTTAGAGGCGGGACTAAGCAGTTCTTC. Amino acid sequence: CASSLRGGTKQFF.

V usage is TRBV19 and J usage is TRBJ1-5, with D possibly TRBD1 on 5 matching bases. Trimming stripped 5 bases from V and 7 bases from J, with 18 bases between. From germline, CDR1 is LNHDA and CDR2 SQIVND (reference sequence). The CDR3 totals 15 residues. The CDR3, as DNA: TGTGCCAGTAGTTCGGACATGGTTGGGGGGCAGCCCCAGCATTTT. Protein product: CASSSDMVGGQPQHF.

This clonotype was counted once. The chain recombines TRBV11-2 with TRBJ1-4; possibly TRBD1 for D (6 bases). The germline V gene has CDR1 SGHAT and CDR2 FQNNGV. V was pared by 5 bases and J by 0 bases, with 13 bases between. The CDR3 totals 16 residues. CDR3 sequence reads: CASSLRDTATNEKLFF. In DNA, the CDR3 is TGTGCCAGCAGCCTCAGGGACACTGCAACTAATGAAAAACTGTTTTTT.

J is TRBJ2-4 and V is TRBV20-1; TRBD2 might be the D (6 bases). The CDR3 covers 12 residues. V dropped 4 bases and J dropped 3 bases, with 7 bases sitting between them. Germline lookup yields CDR1 DFQATT and CDR2 SNEGSKA (reference sequence). The CDR3 DNA follows: TGCAGTGCTACCGGGAGCAAAAACATTCAGTACTTC. Protein sequence: CSATGSKNIQYF.

This clonotype was counted many times. This chain connects TRBV20-1 to TRBJ2-7; D is unresolved. The CDR3 runs to 12 residues. The ends were cut back, 3 bases at V and 7 bases at J, with 13 bases in the middle. From germline, CDR1 is DFQATT and CDR2 SNEGSKA (reference sequence). The CDR3 reads CSARDQTREQYF. The CDR3 coding sequence is TGCAGTGCTAGGGACCAGACTCGAGAGCAGTACTTC.

A single count supports this clonotype. The chain uses TRBV21-1 and TRBJ2-1; the table's D call, TRBD2, has no DNA check behind it. TRBV21-1 is assigned pseudogene status. The length of the CDR3 is 17 residues. CDR3 residues: CASSKKPSGRAYNEQFF. DNA for the CDR3: TGTGCCAGCAGCAAAAAGCCTAGCGGGAGGGCCTACAATGAGCAGTTCTTC.